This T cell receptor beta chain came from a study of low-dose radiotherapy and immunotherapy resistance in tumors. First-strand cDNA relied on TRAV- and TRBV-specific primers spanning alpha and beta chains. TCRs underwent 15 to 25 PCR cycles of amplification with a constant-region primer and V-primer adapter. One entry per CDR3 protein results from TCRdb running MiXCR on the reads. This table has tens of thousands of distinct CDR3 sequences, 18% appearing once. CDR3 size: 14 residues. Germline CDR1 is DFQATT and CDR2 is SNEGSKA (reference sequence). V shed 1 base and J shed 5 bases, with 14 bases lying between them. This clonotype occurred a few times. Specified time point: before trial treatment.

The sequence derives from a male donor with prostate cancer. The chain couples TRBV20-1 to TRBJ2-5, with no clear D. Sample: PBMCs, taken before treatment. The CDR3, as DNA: TGCAGTGCTAGAGGCGGAGCCCTGATGGAGACCCAGTACTTC. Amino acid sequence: CSARGGALMETQYF.